What follows are 31 T cell receptor beta chains derived from one specimen sequenced in a study of T-cell memory formation after mild COVID-19. TCRdb called the 5' RACE reads again in MiXCR, with one record for every CDR3 protein. Here the sample spans roughly 400,000 distinct CDR3 sequences, about a sixth being singletons. The specimen sequenced was PBMCs or a T cell subset sorted from them (not recorded which). The receptor set was obtained from a man younger than 30 who had mild COVID-19 (a few samples of this study predate the infection). Cell type and time point are not known.

This clonotype turned up a few times. V usage is TRBV20-1 and J usage is TRBJ1-5; D uncertain. V was pared by 0 bases and J by 12 bases, with 18 bases between. The CDR3 is 14 amino acids. Germline loops: CDR1 DFQATT, CDR2 SNEGSKA (reference sequence). This CDR3 reads CSARERELSGLQHF. The CDR3 bases are TGCAGTGCTAGAGAGAGAGAGTTATCAGGACTCCAGCATTTT.

This CDR3 is CASSLGGGASYTQYF. CDR3 sequence (DNA): TGTGCCAGCAGTTTGGGCGGGGGGGCATCATATACGCAGTATTTT. The chain combines TRBV12-3 or TRBV12-4 with TRBJ2-3; TRBD2 matches 9 bases. The CDR3 has 15 amino acids. Unmatched junction bases numbered 8, after V lost 3 bases and J lost 7 bases.

This chain links TRBV11-2 with TRBJ2-1; TRBD2 aligns across 16 bases. Germline V gene lookup returns CDR1 SGHAT and CDR2 FQNNGV. Trimming at V came to 3 bases and at J to 4 bases, leaving 24 bases not matched to a gene. The CDR3 consists of 24 residues. CDR3 protein: CASSFSLRGLKPGLAGGKYNEQFF. The CDR3 DNA reads TGTGCCAGCAGCTTCTCCCTCAGGGGACTTAAGCCGGGACTAGCGGGGGGGAAATACAATGAGCAGTTCTTC.

This clonotype was seen more than once but under ten times. The chain employs TRBV5-1 and TRBJ2-3; 10 positions agree with TRBD1. The germline V gene has CDR1 SGHRS and CDR2 YFSETQ. The CDR3 extends over 18 amino acids. Trimming cost V 0 bases and J 8 bases; bases outside gene matches: 15. The CDR3 region is CASSLAGDRGPSTATQYF. The CDR3 nucleotides read TGCGCCAGCAGCTTGGCAGGGGACAGGGGTCCATCAACGGCTACGCAGTATTTT.

This clonotype was detected a few times. V and J are TRBV12-3 or TRBV12-4 and TRBJ1-2; D gene unclear. This CDR3 is 13 amino acids long. The germline V and J ends were trimmed by 6 bases and 8 bases, with 16 bases remaining between them. DNA for the CDR3: TGTGCCAGCAGACCTGGACCAGGCTTGGGCTACACCTTC. Protein sequence: CASRPGPGLGYTF.

This chain links TRBV18 with TRBJ2-7, with D perhaps being TRBD1 or TRBD2 (6 bases each). The CDR3 is made up of 17 amino acids. The V end lost 1 base, the J end lost 1 base, and 17 bases lay between the germline ends. CDR1 and CDR2 from the germline V gene are KGHSH and LQKENI. CDR3 bases: TGTGCCAGCTCACCACGGGACTCTACAGGGAGGTCCTACGAGCAGTACTTC. Translated: CASSPRDSTGRSYEQYF.

In its sample, this clonotype was seen many times. The chain is built from TRBV5-1 and TRBJ1-6, with D possibly matching TRBD1 (5 bases). The V gene lost 4 bases and the J gene lost 7 bases, with 12 bases spanning the gap. The CDR3 contains 14 residues. CDR1 and CDR2 from the germline V gene are SGHRS and YFSETQ. The CDR3 loop is CASSTGTMNSPLHF. CDR3 DNA: TGCGCCAGCAGCACCGGGACGATGAATTCACCCCTCCACTTT.

This clonotype was found many times. The chain links TRBV11-2 to TRBJ2-7; TRBD1 might be the D (6 bases). The CDR3 is 14 amino acids. Germline V gene data show CDR1 as SGHAT and CDR2 as FQNNGV. The V gene lost 3 bases and the J gene lost 0 bases, with 9 bases spanning the gap. The CDR3 DNA follows: TGTGCCAGCAGCTTCGGGGACAACTCCTACGAGCAGTACTTC. Encoded protein: CASSFGDNSYEQYF.

The DNA for the CDR3 is TGCGCCAGCAGCCAAGGAGGGGCAGGGGGCTTCTACGAGCAGTACTTC. Its protein is CASSQGGAGGFYEQYF. This chain connects TRBV4-3 to TRBJ2-7; 8 nucleotides agree with TRBD1. The CDR3 is 16 amino acids. V lost 1 base, J lost 3 bases, and 8 bases stayed unmatched. Germline V lookup: CDR1 LGHNA, CDR2 YSLEER.

This clonotype showed up just a few times. The chain has TRBV3-1 and TRBJ1-2; D remains ambiguous. The germline V gene has CDR1 LGHDT and CDR2 YNNKEL (reference sequence). CDR3 length: 13 residues. V lost 0 bases and J 8 bases, leaving 10 bases between the germline ends. This CDR3 reads CASSQEVLGGYTF. The CDR3 DNA reads as TGTGCCAGCAGCCAAGAGGTGTTAGGGGGCTACACCTTC.

CDR3 bases: TGCGCCAGCAGCCAGCCGGGGAGGTACGAGCAGTACGTC. Amino acid sequence: CASSQPGRYEQYV. This rearrangement joins TRBV4-1 to TRBJ2-7; D possibly corresponds to TRBD2 (6 bases). Trimming left V 3 bases short and J 4 bases short, with 10 bases between. Germline assignment: CDR1 MGHRA and CDR2 YSYEKL. This CDR3 is 13 amino acids long.

V usage is TRBV20-1 and J usage is TRBJ2-7; tentatively, D is TRBD1 (6 bases). The ends were cut back, 1 base at V and 2 bases at J, with 9 bases in the middle. The CDR3 totals 13 residues. Germline CDR1 reads DFQATT; CDR2 reads SNEGSKA (reference sequence). CDR3 region: CSARARTAYEQYF. CDR3 sequence (DNA): TGCAGTGCTAGAGCAAGGACAGCCTACGAGCAGTACTTC.

The chain joins TRBV11-2 to TRBJ2-7; D ambiguous. Germline V CDR1 and CDR2: SGHAT, FQNNGV. The CDR3 is made up of 13 amino acids. V lost 2 bases and J lost 3, with 8 bases in between. The CDR3: CASSLLPYYEQYV. For the CDR3, the DNA is TGTGCCAGCAGCTTATTGCCTTACTACGAGCAGTACGTC.

This clonotype was seen a handful of times. The chain couples TRBV3-1 to TRBJ2-5, with D uncertain. This CDR3 has 14 amino acids. The germline gives CDR1 LGHDT, CDR2 YNNKEL (reference sequence). V lost 0 bases and J lost 3, with 8 bases in between. CDR3 in amino acids: CASSQDPREETQYF. The CDR3, as DNA: TGTGCCAGCAGCCAAGATCCACGGGAAGAGACCCAGTACTTC.

This clonotype showed up just a few times. V and J are TRBV27 and TRBJ1-2; D ambiguous. CDR3 length equals 14 residues. The germline V gene encodes CDR1 MNHEY and CDR2 SMNVEV (reference sequence). V lost 6 bases and J lost 3, with 14 bases in between. The CDR3 here is CASSPLVEHYGYTF. Here the CDR3 DNA reads TGTGCCAGCAGCCCTCTGGTAGAACACTATGGCTACACCTTC.

The CDR3 bases are TGTGCCAGCAGTTTTCGGGGGCACAATCAGCCCCAGCATTTT. Its protein product is CASSFRGHNQPQHF. This rearrangement joins TRBV27 to TRBJ1-5; TRBD1 might be the D (6 bases). CDR3 length: 14 amino acids. CDR1 and CDR2 from the germline V gene are MNHEY and SMNVEV (reference sequence). Between the trimmed V and J ends, which lost 3 bases and 3 bases, there was a span of 9 bases.

V and J are TRBV5-1 and TRBJ2-3, with unresolved D. The ends were cut back, 1 base at V and 0 bases at J, with 9 bases in the middle. This CDR3 spans 15 amino acids. Germline lookup yields CDR1 SGHRS and CDR2 YFSETQ. DNA of the CDR3: TGCGCCAGCAGCTTGACGCCTTCTAGCACAGATACGCAGTATTTT. Translation: CASSLTPSSTDTQYF.

This clonotype was found a few times. This chain uses TRBV30 with TRBJ2-1; D not certain. The CDR3 spans 12 residues. Germline lookup yields CDR1 GTSNPN and CDR2 SVGIG (reference sequence). V was cut by 3 bases and J by 5 bases, with 8 bases left in between. CDR3 amino acids: CAWSRPDNEQFF. In DNA, the CDR3 is TGTGCCTGGAGCCGGCCGGACAATGAGCAGTTCTTC.

This chain uses TRBV7-2 with TRBJ1-2; 8 bases align to TRBD1. CDR1 SGHTA and CDR2 FQGNSA come from the germline V gene. V was pared by 6 bases and J by 4 bases, with 4 bases of the junction left unmatched. The CDR3 length is 13 residues. The CDR3 is CASRPDRVYGYTF. In nucleotides, the CDR3 is TGTGCCAGCAGACCGGACAGGGTCTATGGCTACACCTTC.

The chain combines TRBV7-9 with TRBJ2-2, with 9 nucleotides matching TRBD1. The J segment lost 7 bases and the V segment lost 8 bases, leaving 11 bases of the junction unmatched. Germline-derived CDR1 and CDR2 are SEHNR and FQNEAQ (reference sequence). The CDR3 spans 15 residues. The CDR3 DNA reads TGTGCCAGCGGGAGCCGGACAGGGGCGTTCGGGGAGCTGTTTTTT. Translated: CASGSRTGAFGELFF.

This rearrangement joins TRBV5-1 to TRBJ2-1; D gene ambiguous. V lost 4 bases, J lost 2 bases, and 13 bases lay in between. The CDR3 length is 15 residues. The germline V gene encodes CDR1 SGHRS and CDR2 YFSETQ. The CDR3 sequence: CASSNSGFTYNEQFF. In DNA form, the CDR3 reads TGCGCCAGCAGCAACTCGGGTTTCACCTACAATGAGCAGTTCTTC.

This clonotype was recorded a few times. The chain recombines TRBV12-3 or TRBV12-4 with TRBJ2-5; D is possibly TRBD1 (5 bases). The CDR3 length is 15 residues. V lost 6 bases and J 1 base, leaving 15 bases between the germline ends. CDR3 residues: CASRLLGLLQETQYF. In nucleotides, the CDR3 is TGTGCCAGCAGGCTTCTGGGGCTACTCCAAGAGACCCAGTACTTC.

This chain links TRBV29-1 with TRBJ1-1; D is uncertain. The CDR3 contains 13 residues. Germline CDR1 is SQVTM and CDR2 is ANQGSEA. V was shortened by 4 bases and J by 0 bases, with 9 bases between the two germline ends. CDR3 in amino acids: CSVARPLNTEAFF. Written as DNA, the CDR3 is TGCAGCGTTGCCAGGCCCCTGAACACTGAAGCTTTCTTT.

This chain uses TRBV7-2 with TRBJ1-5, with D maybe TRBD1 (5 bases). The CDR3 loop spans 15 amino acids. Germline CDR1 SGHTA, CDR2 FQGNSA. Trimming left V 2 bases short and J 6 bases short, with 14 bases between. For the CDR3, the DNA is TGTGCCAGCAGCTTACGTTGGGGGGATAGTCAGCCCCAGCATTTT. Translating it yields CASSLRWGDSQPQHF.

This chain connects TRBV24-1 to TRBJ2-5; no firm D call. Trimming pared 7 bases from V and 5 bases from J, leaving 7 bases between. Germline values: CDR1 KGHDR, CDR2 SFDVKD. The length of the CDR3 is 11 residues. CDR3 sequence reads: CATSHLETQYF. The CDR3 nucleotides read TGTGCCACCAGCCACCTGGAGACCCAGTACTTC.

The J gene is TRBJ2-1, the V gene TRBV20-1, with 10 bases matching TRBD2. This CDR3 is 14 amino acids long. The ends lost 3 bases at V and 8 bases at J; junction bases unmatched: 7. Germline CDR1 reads DFQATT; CDR2 reads SNEGSKA (reference sequence). The chain's CDR3 is CSARPSGGRDEQFF. CDR3 nucleotides: TGCAGTGCTAGGCCTAGCGGGGGTCGGGATGAGCAGTTCTTC.

V gene TRBV5-1 combines with J gene TRBJ2-7; tentative D call: TRBD2 (5 bases). Trimming cost V 0 bases and J 5 bases, with 12 bases left between them. The CDR3 is 14 amino acids. In germline, CDR1 is SGHRS, CDR2 YFSETQ. The CDR3 protein is CASSLGTGWDEQYV. CDR3 nucleotide sequence: TGCGCCAGCAGCTTGGGAACGGGATGGGACGAGCAGTACGTC.

This clonotype was detected a few times. The chain joins TRBV7-9 to TRBJ2-7; no clear D gene. The germline CDR1 and CDR2 sequences are SEHNR and FQNEAQ (reference sequence). The CDR3 is 16 residues long. V was cut by 1 base and J by 6 bases, with 19 bases left in between. The CDR3 sequence is CASSLGLGQRFGEQYF. The DNA of the CDR3 is TGTGCCAGCAGCTTAGGACTCGGGCAGCGCTTCGGCGAGCAGTACTTC.

V and J are TRBV7-2 and TRBJ1-2; D remains unclear. The CDR3 totals 15 residues. Trimming left V 5 bases short and J 8 bases short, with 21 bases between. From germline, CDR1 is SGHTA and CDR2 FQGNSA. CDR3 DNA sequence: TGTGCCAGCAGCCCTCTTAGAGGCATTCCCTTCGGCTACACCTTC. Its translation: CASSPLRGIPFGYTF. Filled out from reference TRBV7-2 and TRBJ1-2, the complete variable domain reads GAGVSQSPSNKVTEKGKDVELRCDPISGHTALYWYRQSLGQGLEFLIYFQGNSAPDKSGLPSDRFSAERTGGSVSTLTIQRTQQEDSAVYLCASSPLRGIPFGYTFGSGTRLTVV.

The chain combines TRBV3-1 with TRBJ2-5, with TRBD2 matching over 10 bases. There are 15 residues in the CDR3. J gave up 3 bases and V 5 bases, and 6 bases lay outside the gene matches. Germline V CDR1 and CDR2: LGHDT, YNNKEL (reference sequence). CDR3 sequence (DNA): TGTGCCAGCAGCTCCCTAGCGGGGGCCGAAGAGACCCAGTACTTC. Translated, it gives CASSSLAGAEETQYF.

Only one count was recorded for this clonotype. As the CDR3 is not closed by the conserved phenylalanine or tryptophan, this likely results from a read error. V is TRBV7-9 and J is TRBJ2-1; 7 positions agree with TRBD2. V was pared by 6 bases and J by 4 bases, with 9 bases of the junction left unmatched. Germline V gene sequence: CDR1 SEHNR, CDR2 FQNEAQ (reference sequence). The CDR3 loop spans 15 amino acids. Here the CDR3 reads CASSFAGGGYNEQFS. The CDR3 region has the DNA TGTGCCAGCAGTTTCGCGGGCGGGGGATACAATGAGCAGTTCTCC.